This T cell receptor beta chain was captured by sequencing in a study of blood T cells in healthy people across ages. A J-beta primer mix and a sample-barcoded 5' primer were used in a second PCR of about 7 to 12 cycles. TCRdb called the 5' RACE reads again in MiXCR, with one record for every CDR3 protein. The data hold fewer than 1 million distinct CDR3 sequences, with around 42% observed a single time. All donors came from Russia, were Caucasian and healthy, and spanned ages about 6 to 100. The CDR3 totals 20 residues. This rearrangement joins TRBV21-1 to TRBJ2-6; the table's D call TRBD1 went unverified against the DNA. TRBV21-1 is termed a pseudogene. The receptor was isolated from a man aged 60 to 75 in good health. The sequencing sample was made of blood. This chain's CDR3 is CASSNGGPSSVVFEANVLTF. The CDR3 DNA reads as TGTGCCAGCAGCAACGGCGGTCCCAGCTCCGTCGTGTTTGAAGCCAACGTCCTGACTTTC.